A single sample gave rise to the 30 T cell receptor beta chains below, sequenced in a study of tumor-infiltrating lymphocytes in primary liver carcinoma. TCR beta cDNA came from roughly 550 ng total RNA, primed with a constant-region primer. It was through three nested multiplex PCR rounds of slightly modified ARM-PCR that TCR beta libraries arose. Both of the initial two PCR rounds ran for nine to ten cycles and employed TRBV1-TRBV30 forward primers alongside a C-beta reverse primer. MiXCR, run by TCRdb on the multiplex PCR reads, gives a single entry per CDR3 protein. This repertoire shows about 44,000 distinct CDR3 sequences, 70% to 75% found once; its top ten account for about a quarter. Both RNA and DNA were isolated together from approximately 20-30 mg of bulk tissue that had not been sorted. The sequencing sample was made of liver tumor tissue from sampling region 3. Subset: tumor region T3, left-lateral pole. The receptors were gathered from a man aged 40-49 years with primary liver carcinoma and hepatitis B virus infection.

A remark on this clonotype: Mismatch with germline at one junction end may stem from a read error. CDR3 amino acids: CASCLGLAGDTRYF. In DNA form, the CDR3 reads TGTGCCAGCTGCTTGGGACTAGCGGGAGATACGCGGTATTTT. The rearrangement uses TRBV5-5 and TRBJ2-3, with 14 bases matching TRBD2. The CDR3 contains 14 residues. Germline assignment: CDR1 SGHKS and CDR2 YYEKEE (reference sequence). Supplemented by reference TRBV5-5 and TRBJ2-3, the full variable domain reads DAGVTQSPTHLIKTRGQQVTLRCSPISGHKSVSWYQQVLGQGPQFIFQYYEKEERGRGNFPDRFSARQFPNYSSELNVNALLLGDSALYLCASCLGLAGDTRYFGPGTRLTVL.

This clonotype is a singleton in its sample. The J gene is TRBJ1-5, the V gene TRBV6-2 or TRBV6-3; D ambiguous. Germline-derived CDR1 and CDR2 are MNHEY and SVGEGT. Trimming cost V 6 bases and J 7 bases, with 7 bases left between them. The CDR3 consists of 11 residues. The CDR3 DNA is TGTGCCAGCAGCATGGTCCAGCCCCAGCATTTT. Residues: CASSMVQPQHF.

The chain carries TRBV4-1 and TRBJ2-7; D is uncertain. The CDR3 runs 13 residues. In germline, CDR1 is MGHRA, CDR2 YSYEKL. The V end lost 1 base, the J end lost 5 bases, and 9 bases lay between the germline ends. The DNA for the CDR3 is TGCGCCAGCAGCCAAGTCAGAGCCAACGAGCAGTACTTC. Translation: CASSQVRANEQYF.

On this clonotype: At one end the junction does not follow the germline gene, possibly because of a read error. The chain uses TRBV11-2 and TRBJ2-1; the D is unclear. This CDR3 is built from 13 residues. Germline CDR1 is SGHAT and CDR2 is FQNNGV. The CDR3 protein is CASSLNDANEQFF. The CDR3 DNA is TGTGCCAGCAGCTTAAATGATGCCAACGAGCAGTTCTTT.

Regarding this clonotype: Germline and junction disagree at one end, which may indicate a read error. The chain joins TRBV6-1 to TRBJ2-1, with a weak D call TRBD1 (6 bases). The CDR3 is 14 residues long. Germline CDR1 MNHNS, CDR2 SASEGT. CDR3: CVSSEQGSYNEQFF. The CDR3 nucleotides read TGTGTCAGCAGTGAACAGGGATCATACAATGAGCAGTTCTTC.

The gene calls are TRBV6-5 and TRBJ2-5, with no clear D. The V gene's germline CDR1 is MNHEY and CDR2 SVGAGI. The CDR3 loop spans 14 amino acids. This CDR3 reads CAIRSSPLQETQYF. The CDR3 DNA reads TGTGCGATCAGATCCTCACCCCTACAAGAGACCCAGTACTTC.

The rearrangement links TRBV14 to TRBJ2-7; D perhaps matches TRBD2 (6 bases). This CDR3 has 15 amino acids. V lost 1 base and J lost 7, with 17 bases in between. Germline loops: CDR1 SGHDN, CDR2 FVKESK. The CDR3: CASSQGRGYPYEQYF. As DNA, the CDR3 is TGTGCCAGCAGCCAAGGACGGGGGTACCCATATGAGCAGTACTTC.

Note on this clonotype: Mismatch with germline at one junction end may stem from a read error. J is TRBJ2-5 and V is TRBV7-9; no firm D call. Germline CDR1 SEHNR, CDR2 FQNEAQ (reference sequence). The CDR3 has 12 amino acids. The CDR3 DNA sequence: TGTGCCAGGAGCTTAAATGTACAGACCCAGTACTTC. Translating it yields CARSLNVQTQYF. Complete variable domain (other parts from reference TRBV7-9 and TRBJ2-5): DTGVSQNPRHKITKRGQNVTFRCDPISEHNRLYWYRQTLGQGPEFLTYFQNEAQLEKSRLLSDRFSAERPKGSFSTLEIQRTEQGDSAMYLCARSLNVQTQYFGPGTRLLVL.

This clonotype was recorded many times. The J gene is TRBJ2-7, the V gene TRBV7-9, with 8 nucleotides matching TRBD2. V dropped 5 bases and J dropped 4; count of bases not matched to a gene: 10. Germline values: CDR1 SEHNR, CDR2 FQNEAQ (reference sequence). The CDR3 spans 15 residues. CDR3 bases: TGTGCCAGCAGCACCTCACTAGCGGCTTCATACGAGCAGTACTTC. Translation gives CASSTSLAASYEQYF.

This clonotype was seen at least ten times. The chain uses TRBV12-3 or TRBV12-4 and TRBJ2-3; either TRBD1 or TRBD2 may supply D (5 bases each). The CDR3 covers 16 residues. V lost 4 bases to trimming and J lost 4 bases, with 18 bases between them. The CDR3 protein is CASSSAPSQGPDTQYF. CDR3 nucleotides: TGTGCCAGCAGTTCTGCCCCAAGCCAGGGACCAGATACGCAGTATTTT.

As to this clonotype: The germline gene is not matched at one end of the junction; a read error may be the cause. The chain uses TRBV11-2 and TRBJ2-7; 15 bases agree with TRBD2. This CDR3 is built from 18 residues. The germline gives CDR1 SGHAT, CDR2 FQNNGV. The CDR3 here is CASSLSVGLAGGEYEQYF. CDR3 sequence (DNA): TGTGCCAGCAGCTTGTCCGTTGGACTAGCGGGAGGGGAGTACGAGCAGTATTTC.

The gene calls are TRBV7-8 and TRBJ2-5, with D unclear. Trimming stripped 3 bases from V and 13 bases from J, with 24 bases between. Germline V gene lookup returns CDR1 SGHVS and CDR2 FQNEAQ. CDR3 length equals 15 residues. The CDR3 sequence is CASSLVVRSQETMYF. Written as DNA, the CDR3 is TGTGCCAGCAGCTTGGTGGTGCGGTCCCAAGAGACCATGTACTTC.

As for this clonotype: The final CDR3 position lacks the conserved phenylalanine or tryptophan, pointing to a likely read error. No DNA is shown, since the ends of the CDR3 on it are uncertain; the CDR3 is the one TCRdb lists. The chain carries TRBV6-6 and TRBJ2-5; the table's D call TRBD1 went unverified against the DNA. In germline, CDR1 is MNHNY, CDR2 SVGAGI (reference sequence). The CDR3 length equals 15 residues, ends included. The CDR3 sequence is CASTPLRGGGETQHS.

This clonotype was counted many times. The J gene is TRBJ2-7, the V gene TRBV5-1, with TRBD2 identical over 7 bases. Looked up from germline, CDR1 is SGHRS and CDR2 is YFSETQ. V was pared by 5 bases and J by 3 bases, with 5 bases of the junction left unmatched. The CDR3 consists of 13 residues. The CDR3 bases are TGCGCCAGCAGGGAGCCTAGCGGCTACGAGCAGTACTTC. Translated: CASREPSGYEQYF.

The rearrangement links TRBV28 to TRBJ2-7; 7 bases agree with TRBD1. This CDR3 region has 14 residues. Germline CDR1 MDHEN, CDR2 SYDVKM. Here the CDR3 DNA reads TGTGTCAGTAGCCCCGCCGGGACAGAATACGAGCAGTACTTC. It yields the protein CVSSPAGTEYEQYF.

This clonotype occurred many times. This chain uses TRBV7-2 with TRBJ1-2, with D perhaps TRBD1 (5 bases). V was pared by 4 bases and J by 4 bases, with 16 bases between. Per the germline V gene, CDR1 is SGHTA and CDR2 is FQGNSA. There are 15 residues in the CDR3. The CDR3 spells CASSSTQGEGYGYTF. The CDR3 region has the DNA TGTGCCAGCAGCTCGACGCAGGGAGAAGGCTATGGCTACACCTTC.

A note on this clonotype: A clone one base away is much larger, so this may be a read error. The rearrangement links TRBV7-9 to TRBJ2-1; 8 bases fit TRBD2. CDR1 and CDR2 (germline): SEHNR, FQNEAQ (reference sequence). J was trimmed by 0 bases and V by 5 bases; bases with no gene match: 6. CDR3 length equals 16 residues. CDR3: CASSPRGGISYNEQFF. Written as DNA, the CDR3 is TGTGCCAGCAGCCCTCGGGGGGGAATCTCCTACAATGAGCAGTTCTTC.

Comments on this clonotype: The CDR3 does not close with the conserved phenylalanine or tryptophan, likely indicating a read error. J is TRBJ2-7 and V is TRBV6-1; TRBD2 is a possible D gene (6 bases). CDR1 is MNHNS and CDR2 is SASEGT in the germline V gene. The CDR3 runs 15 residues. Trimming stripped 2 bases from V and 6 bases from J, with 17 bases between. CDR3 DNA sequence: TGTGCCAGCAGTGAACGACCCCTAGTGGGAGGCGAGCAGTACTGC. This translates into CASSERPLVGGEQYC.

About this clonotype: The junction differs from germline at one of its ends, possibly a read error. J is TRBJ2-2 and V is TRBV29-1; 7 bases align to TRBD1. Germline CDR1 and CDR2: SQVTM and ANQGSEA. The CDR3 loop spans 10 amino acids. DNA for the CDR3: TGTAGTGTGGGGCAGGGGGAGCTGCTTTTT. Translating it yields CSVGQGELLF.

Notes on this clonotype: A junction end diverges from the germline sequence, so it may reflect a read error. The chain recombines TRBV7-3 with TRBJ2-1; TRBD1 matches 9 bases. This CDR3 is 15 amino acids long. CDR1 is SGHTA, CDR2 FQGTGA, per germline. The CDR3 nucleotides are TGTACCAGCAGCTTGGGACAGGGCGGGCTCAATGAGCAGTTCTTC. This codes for CTSSLGQGGLNEQFF.

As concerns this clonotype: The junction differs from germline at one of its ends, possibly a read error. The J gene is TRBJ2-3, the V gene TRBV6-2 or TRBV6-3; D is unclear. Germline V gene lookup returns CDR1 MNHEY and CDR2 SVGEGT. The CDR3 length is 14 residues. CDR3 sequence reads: CASGPALRSDTQYF. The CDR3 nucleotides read TGTGCCAGCGGTCCAGCCTTAAGGTCAGATACGCAGTACTTT.

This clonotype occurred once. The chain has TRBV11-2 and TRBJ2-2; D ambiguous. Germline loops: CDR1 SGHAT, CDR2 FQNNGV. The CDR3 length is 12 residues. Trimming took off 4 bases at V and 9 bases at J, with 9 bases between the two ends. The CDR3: CASSWVLRELFF. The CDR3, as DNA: TGTGCCAGCAGCTGGGTCCTTCGGGAGCTGTTTTTT.

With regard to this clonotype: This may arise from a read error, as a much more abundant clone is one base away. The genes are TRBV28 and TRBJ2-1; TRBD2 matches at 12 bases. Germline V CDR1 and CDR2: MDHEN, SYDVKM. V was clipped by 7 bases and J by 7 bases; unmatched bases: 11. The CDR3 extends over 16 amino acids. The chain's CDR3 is CASNSPTSGSSNEQFF. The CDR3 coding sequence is TGTGCCAGCAATAGTCCGACTAGCGGGAGTAGTAATGAGCAGTTCTTC.

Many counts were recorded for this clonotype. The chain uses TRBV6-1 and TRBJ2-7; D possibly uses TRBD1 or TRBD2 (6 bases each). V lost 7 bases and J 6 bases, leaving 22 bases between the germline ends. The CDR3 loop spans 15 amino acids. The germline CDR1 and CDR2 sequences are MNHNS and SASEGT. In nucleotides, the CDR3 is TGTGCCAGCACCCCTCGAAGGGGGGCGATACTCGAGCAGTACTTC. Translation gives CASTPRRGAILEQYF.

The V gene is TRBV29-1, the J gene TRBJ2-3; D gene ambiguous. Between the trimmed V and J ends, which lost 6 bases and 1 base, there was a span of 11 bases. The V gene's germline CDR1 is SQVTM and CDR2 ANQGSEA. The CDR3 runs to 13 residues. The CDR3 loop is CSVDAVGTDTQYF. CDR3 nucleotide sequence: TGCAGCGTCGACGCAGTAGGCACAGATACGCAGTATTTT.

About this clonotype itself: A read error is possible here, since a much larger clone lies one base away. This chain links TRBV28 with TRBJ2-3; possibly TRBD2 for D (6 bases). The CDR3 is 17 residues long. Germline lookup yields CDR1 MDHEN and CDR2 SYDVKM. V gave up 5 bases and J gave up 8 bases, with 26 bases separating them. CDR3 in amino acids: CASSPRRWRGGGGTQYF. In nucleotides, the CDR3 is TGTGCCAGCAGTCCACGACGGTGGCGGGGCGGAGGAGGTACGCAGTATTTT.

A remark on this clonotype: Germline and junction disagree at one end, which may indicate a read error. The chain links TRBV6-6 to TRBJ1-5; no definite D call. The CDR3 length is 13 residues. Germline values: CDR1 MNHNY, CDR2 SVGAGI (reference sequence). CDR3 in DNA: TGTGCCAGTATGAGCGGACCGGAGCAGCCCCTGCATTTT. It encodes CASMSGPEQPLHF.

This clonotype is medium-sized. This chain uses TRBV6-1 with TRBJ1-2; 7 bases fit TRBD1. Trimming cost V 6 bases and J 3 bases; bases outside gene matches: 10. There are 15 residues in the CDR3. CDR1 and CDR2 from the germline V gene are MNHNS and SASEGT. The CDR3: CASSMAGGIDYGYTF. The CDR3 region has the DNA TGTGCCAGCAGCATGGCAGGGGGTATTGACTATGGCTACACCTTC.

The CDR3 nucleotides are TGTGCCAACATCTTGAGTAGCAGTGGGACAGATACGCAGTATTTT. Its translation is CANILSSSGTDTQYF. V is TRBV12-3 or TRBV12-4 and J is TRBJ2-3, with no clear D. The CDR3 sequence is 15 residues long. With 10 bases removed from V and 3 bases from J, the gap between germline ends came to 20 bases.

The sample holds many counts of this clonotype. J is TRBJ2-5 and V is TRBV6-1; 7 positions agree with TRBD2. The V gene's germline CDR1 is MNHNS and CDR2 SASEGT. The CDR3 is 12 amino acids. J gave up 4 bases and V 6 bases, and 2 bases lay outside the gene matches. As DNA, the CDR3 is TGTGCCAGCAGGGTAGCGGGAGAGACCCAGTACTTC. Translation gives CASRVAGETQYF.